This T cell receptor (beta chain) derives from a study of pediatric ulcerative colitis. The study's findings and limits: Repertoires came from total lymphocyte DNA, not specific subsets.

The protocol was immunoSEQ multiplex PCR, while the TCRdb copy is restricted to in-frame clones and leaves out a portion. The table records 15,000 or so clones, 77% of them present only once. From germline, CDR1 is SGHDN and CDR2 FVKESK. The V end lost 1 base, the J end lost 4 bases, and 10 bases lay between the germline ends. This CDR3 is 15 amino acids long. During colonoscopy, one to two rectal pinch biopsies were collected. The table lists this clone with a count of one. Antigen unknown. The gene calls are TRBV14 and TRBJ1-4, with a possible D match to TRBD1 (5 bases). This TCR derives from a boy between 10 and 17 years old who was a control in a study of pediatric ulcerative colitis. Sequencing was carried out using gut tissue. CDR3 protein: CASSQVRGFNEKLFF. CDR3 sequence (DNA): TGTGCCAGCAGCCAAGTGAGGGGTTTTAATGAAAAACTGTTTTTT.